This T cell receptor (beta chain) was recorded in a study of early T cells in non-severe SARS-CoV-2 infection (dated by TCRdb to the early 2020s). In terms of the full investigation: Because TCR sequencing relied on bulk RNA taken from unsorted whole blood, pairing of alpha and beta chains was not possible.

Library preparation used 5' RACE. The sequencing machine was a NextSeq 500. To correct for sequencing error and PCR bias, the TCR library protocol tagged individual cDNA molecules with unique molecular identifiers. Both TCR alpha and beta chains were sequenced, and tight co-correlation was observed between alpha and beta sequence abundances in each sample. As for how the authors treated the data: Decombinator V4 was used to perform V gene, J gene and CDR3 annotation of TCR sequences. TCRs were defined as expanded if a significant change between any two time points was detected under a Poisson model with p below 0.0001. TCR abundances were normalised to the total number of TCRs sequenced in each sample and reported as counts per million. VDJdb, accessed on 1 November 2021, was searched for TCRs annotated for CMV, EBV and SARS-CoV-2, and TCRs annotated for more than one antigen were excluded. TCRdb reprocessing: public reads trimmed at Q25 with fastp, clones called with MiXCR, in-frame beta chains kept. Every CDR3 protein is listed once, alongside the most common genes and DNA of its rows. The V and J calls and clone size are TCRdb's, not the authors'. The table for this sample lists 75,000 to 100,000 distinct CDR3 sequences; roughly 13% of them were counted only once. The ten largest clones represent roughly 11% of the sample.

Set within a cohort of healthcare workers in London, UK, this nested case-control study involved weekly PCR testing of nasopharyngeal swabs along with blood sampling. Healthcare workers were enrolled in the week of the UK lockdown, from 23 to 31 March 2020, and were followed every week for up to about 16 weeks. With respect to this clonotype: Its target antigen remains unknown. The input lacks base qualities; no much larger clone sits a single base away.

What the work shows at the level of the full study, not this receptor alone: VDJdb matching was skewed toward anti-spike CD8 responses, so virus-specific expansions were likely underestimated and private and CD4 specificities were missed.

The sample comprised whole blood. This clonotype originated in an adult who was a healthcare worker with PCR-confirmed SARS-CoV-2 infection or an uninfected control (not recorded which).

The CDR3 has the sequence CSAQSGGDTEAFF. The nucleotide sequence is TGCAGCGCCCAATCAGGAGGGGACACTGAAGCTTTCTTT. The V and J genes are TRBV29-1 and TRBJ1-1; the D region possibly corresponds to TRBD1 (5 bases align). The CDR1 and CDR2 encoded by the germline V gene are SQVTM and ANQGSEA. The trim is 7 bases for V and 3 bases for J, with a gap of 15 bases between the germline ends. The cysteine opens and the phenylalanine closes a CDR3 of 13 amino acids. Only the CDR3 DNA is retained, 39 bases long and in frame from the first base.